This TCR beta chain was documented in a study of CD8+CD57+ T cells in acquired aplastic anemia. Study-wide background: Sorted CD4+ and CD8+ cell DNA averaged 3.2 ug.

Concerning this clonotype: Its antigen is unidentified.

Study results and limitations: Around 27 CD8+ CDR3 sequences occurred in both the patients and the controls. Controls did not differ significantly from patients in CD8+ Simpson's diversity.

Trimming removed 5 bases from V and 0 bases from J; junction bases left unmatched: 4. This CDR3 region has 15 residues. Looked up from germline, CDR1 is SGHAT and CDR2 is FQNNGV. Genomic DNA, serving as template, underwent TCR beta VDJ and CDR3 profiling. TCRdb redid the calling of the reads with MiXCR, one entry per CDR3 protein. Of about 160,000 distinct CDR3 sequences listed, 40% to 55% are singletons. The authors sequenced patients whose flow cytometry had shown CD8+CD57+ cell expansion. The sequence came from a human donor with aplastic anemia. The V and J genes are TRBV11-2 and TRBJ2-7; 10 nucleotides agree with TRBD1. The sequenced sample was sorted CD4+, CD8+, or CD8+CD57+ T cells (not recorded which) from PBMCs. CDR3: CASSERTGGSYEQYF. The CDR3 nucleotides are TGTGCCAGCAGCGAGCGGACAGGGGGCTCCTACGAGCAGTACTTC.